Each of the 9 T cell receptor beta chains below was sequenced from the same sample in a study of T cell responses to AZD1222 COVID-19 vaccine. The data were produced by immunoSEQ multiplex PCR, yet TCRdb's version contains in-frame clones alone and is incomplete. The repertoire consists of tens of thousands of clones, with around nine tenths occurring once and the leading ten covering more than 4%. Specimen: peripheral blood, collected on day 0 of AZD1222 vaccination. The receptor set was obtained from an adult in good health.

J is TRBJ2-1 and V is TRBV7-8; 7 bases agree with TRBD2. The CDR3 is made up of 14 amino acids. CDR1 is SGHVS and CDR2 is FQNEAQ in the germline V gene. V trimming: 5 bases; J trimming: 5 bases; junction bases outside the gene matches: 6. CDR3 sequence reads: CASSLLSGDNEQFF. For the CDR3, the DNA is TGTGCCAGCAGCCTCCTCAGCGGGGACAATGAGCAGTTCTTC.

The chain combines TRBV5-1 with TRBJ1-6; 7 bases match TRBD1. CDR3 size: 14 residues. Germline V gene data show CDR1 as SGHRS and CDR2 as YFSETQ. Trimming cost V 6 bases and J 6 bases; bases outside gene matches: 6. CDR3 sequence reads: CASTTGTANSPLHF. In nucleotides, the CDR3 is TGCGCCAGCACCACGGGGACAGCTAATTCACCCCTCCACTTT. Combining the CDR3 with reference TRBV5-1 and TRBJ1-6 gives the whole variable domain KAGVTQTPRYLIKTRGQQVTLSCSPISGHRSVSWYQQTPGQGLQFLFEYFSETQRNKGNFPGRFSGRQFSNSRSEMNVSTLELGDSALYLCASTTGTANSPLHFGNGTRLTVT.

This clone was seen only once. This chain connects TRBV30 to TRBJ2-2, with a weak D call TRBD1 (6 bases). CDR1 is GTSNPN, CDR2 SVGIG, per germline (reference sequence). The V and J ends lost 3 bases and 2 bases respectively, with 19 bases between them. This CDR3 spans 17 amino acids. The CDR3 sequence: CAWRPTLGTINTGELFF. The DNA for the CDR3 is TGTGCCTGGAGGCCGACTCTGGGGACAATAAACACCGGGGAGCTGTTTTTT.

V gene TRBV18 combines with J gene TRBJ2-2, with D hard to call. Trimming left V 1 base short and J 0 bases short, with 3 bases between. Germline CDR1 and CDR2: KGHSH and LQKENI. The CDR3 length is 14 residues. The CDR3 region has the DNA TGTGCCAGCTCACCACAGACGAACACCGGGGAGCTGTTTTTT. This codes for CASSPQTNTGELFF.

This chain uses TRBV30 with TRBJ2-7; 13 bases agree with TRBD2. CDR1 GTSNPN and CDR2 SVGIG come from the germline V gene (reference sequence). This CDR3 is built from 14 residues. V trimming: 4 bases; J trimming: 7 bases; junction bases outside the gene matches: 7. The CDR3 coding sequence is TGTGCCTGGATGCCGGGACTAGCGGGACTTGAGCAGTACTTC. It yields the protein CAWMPGLAGLEQYF.

The rearrangement uses TRBV3-1 (or the pseudogene TRBV3-2) and TRBJ1-2; D is unresolved. The CDR3 extends over 12 amino acids. The germline V gene has CDR1 LGHDT and CDR2 YNNKEL (reference sequence). V was clipped by 0 bases and J by 8 bases, with 7 bases between them. This CDR3 reads CASSQDAGGYTF. CDR3 in DNA: TGTGCCAGCAGCCAAGACGCCGGGGGCTACACCTTC.

The chain joins TRBV10-2 to TRBJ1-6; weak D call: TRBD1 (5 bases). The V gene's germline CDR1 is WSHSY and CDR2 SAAADI. Trimming left V 6 bases short and J 0 bases short, with 18 bases between. This CDR3 spans 18 amino acids. DNA of the CDR3: TGCGCCAGCAGACCTACAGGTACGACAAGCTCCTATAATTCACCCCTCCACTTT. Translated, it gives CASRPTGTTSSYNSPLHF.

V gene TRBV3-1 (or the pseudogene TRBV3-2) combines with J gene TRBJ1-2, with unresolved D. CDR1 is LGHDT and CDR2 is YNNKEL in the germline V gene (reference sequence). Trimming removed 0 bases from V and 2 bases from J, with 13 bases in between. This CDR3 contains 16 residues. The CDR3 coding sequence is TGTGCCAGCAGCCAAGAGGTAGGCAGTGCCAACTATGGCTACACCTTC. The encoded protein is CASSQEVGSANYGYTF.

V and J are TRBV9 and TRBJ2-7; a possible D gene is TRBD2 (6 bases). Germline CDR1 SGDLS, CDR2 YYNGEE. The CDR3 has 16 amino acids. Trimming took off 2 bases at V and 1 base at J, with 16 bases between the two ends. CDR3 DNA: TGTGCCAGCAGCGTCGGAGGGGCAACCGTTTCCTACGAGCAGTACTTC. Its translation: CASSVGGATVSYEQYF.